The T cell receptor (beta chain) described here comes from a study of cytomegalovirus exposure and HLA in healthy donors. Germline V gene lookup returns CDR1 SNHLY and CDR2 FYNNEI. This CDR3 contains 15 residues. Trimming took 9 bases from V and 4 from J; bases not matched to a gene: 12. PCR involved 60 Vbeta and 13 Jbeta primers. Method: immunoSEQ multiplex PCR; TCRdb's copy keeps in-frame clones and lacks some. The table records around 91,000 clones, around 64% of them present only once. This clone has just a few counts. The chain uses TRBV2 and TRBJ1-2; 9 bases fit TRBD1. The specimen was PBMCs. The receptor was derived from a human donor in good health. CDR3 loop: CASALAGTGRYGYTF. In nucleotides, the CDR3 is TGTGCCAGTGCCCTCGCCGGGACAGGGCGCTATGGCTACACCTTC. The whole variable domain, remainder taken from reference TRBV2 and TRBJ1-2, is EPEVTQTPSHQVTQMGQEVILRCVPISNHLYFYWYRQILGQKVEFLVSFYNNEISEKSEIFDDQFSVERPDGSNFTLKIRSTKLEDSAMYFCASALAGTGRYGYTFGSGTRLTVV.